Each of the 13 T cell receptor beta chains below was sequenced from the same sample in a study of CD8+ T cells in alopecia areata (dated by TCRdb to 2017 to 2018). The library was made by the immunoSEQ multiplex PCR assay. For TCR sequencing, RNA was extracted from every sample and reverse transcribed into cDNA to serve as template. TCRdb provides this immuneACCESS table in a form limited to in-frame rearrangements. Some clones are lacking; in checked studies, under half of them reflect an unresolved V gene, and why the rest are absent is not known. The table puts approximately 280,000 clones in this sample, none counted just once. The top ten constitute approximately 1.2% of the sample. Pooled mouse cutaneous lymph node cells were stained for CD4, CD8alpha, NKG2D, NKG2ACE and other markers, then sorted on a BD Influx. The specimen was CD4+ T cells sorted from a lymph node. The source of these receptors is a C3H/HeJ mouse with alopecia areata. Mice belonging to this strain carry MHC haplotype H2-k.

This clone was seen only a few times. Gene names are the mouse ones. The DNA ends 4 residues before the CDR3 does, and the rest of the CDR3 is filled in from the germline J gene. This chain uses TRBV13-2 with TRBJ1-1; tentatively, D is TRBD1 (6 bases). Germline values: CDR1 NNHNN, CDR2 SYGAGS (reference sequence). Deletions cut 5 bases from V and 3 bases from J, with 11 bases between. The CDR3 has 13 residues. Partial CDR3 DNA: TGTGCCAGCGGACAGGGAGGGGACACA. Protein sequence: CASGQGGDT. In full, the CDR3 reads CASGQGGDTEVFF.

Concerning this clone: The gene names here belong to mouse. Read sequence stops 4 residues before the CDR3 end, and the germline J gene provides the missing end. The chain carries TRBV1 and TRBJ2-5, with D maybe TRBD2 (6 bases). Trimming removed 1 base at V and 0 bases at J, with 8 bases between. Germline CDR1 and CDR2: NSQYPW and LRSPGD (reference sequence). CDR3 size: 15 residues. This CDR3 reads CTCSAALGNQDTQYF. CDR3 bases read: TGCACCTGCAGTGCAGCTCTGGGGAACCAAGAC.

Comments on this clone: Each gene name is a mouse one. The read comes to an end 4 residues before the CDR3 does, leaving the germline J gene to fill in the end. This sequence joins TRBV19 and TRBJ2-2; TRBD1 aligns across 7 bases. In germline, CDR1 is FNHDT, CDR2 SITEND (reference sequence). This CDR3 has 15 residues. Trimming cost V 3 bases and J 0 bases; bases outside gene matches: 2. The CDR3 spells CASSKDRTNTGQLYF. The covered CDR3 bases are TGTGCCAGCAGTAAGGACAGGACAAACACCGGG.

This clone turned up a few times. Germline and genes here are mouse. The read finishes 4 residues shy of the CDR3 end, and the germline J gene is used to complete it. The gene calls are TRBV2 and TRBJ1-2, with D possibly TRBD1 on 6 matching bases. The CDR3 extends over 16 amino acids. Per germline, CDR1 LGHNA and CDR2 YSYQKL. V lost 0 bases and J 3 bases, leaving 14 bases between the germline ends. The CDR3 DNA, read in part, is TGTGCCAGCAGCCAAGATGGGGGGGGCGCAGACTCC. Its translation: CASSQDGGGADS. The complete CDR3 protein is CASSQDGGGADSDYTF.

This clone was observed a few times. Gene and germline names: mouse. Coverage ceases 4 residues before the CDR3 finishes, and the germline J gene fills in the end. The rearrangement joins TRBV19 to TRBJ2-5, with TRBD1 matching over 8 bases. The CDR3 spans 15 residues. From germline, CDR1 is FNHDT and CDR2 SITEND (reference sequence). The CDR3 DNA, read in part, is TGTGCCAGCAGTATACGCAGGGGGCCGTCAGAC. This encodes CASSIRRGPSD. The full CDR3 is CASSIRRGPSDTQYF. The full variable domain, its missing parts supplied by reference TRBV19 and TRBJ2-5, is GGIITQTPKFLIGQEGQKLTLKCQQNFNHDTMYWYRQDSGKGLRLIYYSITENDLQKGDLSEGYDASREKKSSFSLTVTSAQKNEMAVFLCASSIRRGPSDTQYFGPGTRLLVL.

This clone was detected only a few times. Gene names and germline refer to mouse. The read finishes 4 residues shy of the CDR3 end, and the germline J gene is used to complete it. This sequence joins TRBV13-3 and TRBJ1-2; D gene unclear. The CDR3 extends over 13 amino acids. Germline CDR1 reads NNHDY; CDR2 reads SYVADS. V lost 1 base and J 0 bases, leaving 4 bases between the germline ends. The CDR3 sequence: CASSDYANSDYTF. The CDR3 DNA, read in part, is TGTGCCAGCAGTGATTATGCAAACTCC.

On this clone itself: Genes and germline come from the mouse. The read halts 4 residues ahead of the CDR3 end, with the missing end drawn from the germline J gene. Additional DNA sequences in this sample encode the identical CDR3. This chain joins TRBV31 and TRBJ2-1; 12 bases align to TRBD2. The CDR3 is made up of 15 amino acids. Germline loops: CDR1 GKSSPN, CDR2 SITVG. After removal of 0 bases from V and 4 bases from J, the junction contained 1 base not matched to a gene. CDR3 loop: CAWSLGLGGYAEQFF. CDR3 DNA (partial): TGTGCCTGGAGTCTGGGACTGGGGGGTTATGCT.

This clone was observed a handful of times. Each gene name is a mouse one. The part of the CDR3 DNA that was read is TGCACCTGCAGTGCAGGGGGGCCT. The encoded protein is CTCSAGGP. The entire CDR3 is CTCSAGGPEQFF. This chain links TRBV1 with TRBJ2-1; D possibly uses TRBD1 or TRBD2 (6 bases each). The read terminates 4 residues before the CDR3 end, so the remaining end is supplied by the germline J gene. Germline CDR1 is NSQYPW and CDR2 is LRSPGD (reference sequence). This CDR3 has 12 amino acids.

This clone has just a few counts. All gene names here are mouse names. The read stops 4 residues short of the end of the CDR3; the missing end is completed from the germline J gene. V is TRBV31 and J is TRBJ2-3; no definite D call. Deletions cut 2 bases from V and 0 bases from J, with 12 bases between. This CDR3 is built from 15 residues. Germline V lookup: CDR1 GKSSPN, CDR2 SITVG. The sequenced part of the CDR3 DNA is TGTGCCTGGAGTTTAAGACAATATAGTGCAGAA. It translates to CAWSLRQYSAE. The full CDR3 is CAWSLRQYSAETLYF. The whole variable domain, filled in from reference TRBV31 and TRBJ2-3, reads AQTIHQWPVAEIKAVGSPLSLGCTIKGKSSPNLYWYWQATGGTLQQLFYSITVGQVESVVQLNLSASRPKDDQFILSTEKLLLSHSGFYLCAWSLRQYSAETLYFGSGTRLTVL.

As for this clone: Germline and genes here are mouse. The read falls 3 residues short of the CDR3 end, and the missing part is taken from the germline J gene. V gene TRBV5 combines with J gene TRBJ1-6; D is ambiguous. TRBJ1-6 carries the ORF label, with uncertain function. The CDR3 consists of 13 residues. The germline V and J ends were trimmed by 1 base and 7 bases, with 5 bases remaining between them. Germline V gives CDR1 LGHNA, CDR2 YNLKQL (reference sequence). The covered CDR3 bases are TGTGCCAGCAGCCAAGTCCCGAATTCGCCC. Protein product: CASSQVPNSP. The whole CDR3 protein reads CASSQVPNSPLYF.

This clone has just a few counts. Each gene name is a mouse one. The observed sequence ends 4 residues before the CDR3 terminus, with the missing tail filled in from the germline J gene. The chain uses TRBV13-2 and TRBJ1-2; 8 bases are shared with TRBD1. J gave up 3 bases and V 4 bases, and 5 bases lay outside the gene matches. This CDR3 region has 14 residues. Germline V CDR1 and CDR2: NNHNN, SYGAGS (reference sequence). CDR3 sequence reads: CASGLSGGDSDYTF. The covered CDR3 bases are TGTGCCAGCGGTCTGTCAGGGGGCGACTCC.

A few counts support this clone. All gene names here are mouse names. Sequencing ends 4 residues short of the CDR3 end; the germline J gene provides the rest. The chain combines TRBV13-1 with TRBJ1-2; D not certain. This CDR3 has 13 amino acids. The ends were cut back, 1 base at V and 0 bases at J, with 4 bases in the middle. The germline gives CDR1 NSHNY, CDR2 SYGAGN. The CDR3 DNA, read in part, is TGTGCCAGCAGTGATCAGCCAAACTCC. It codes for CASSDQPNS. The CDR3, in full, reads CASSDQPNSDYTF.

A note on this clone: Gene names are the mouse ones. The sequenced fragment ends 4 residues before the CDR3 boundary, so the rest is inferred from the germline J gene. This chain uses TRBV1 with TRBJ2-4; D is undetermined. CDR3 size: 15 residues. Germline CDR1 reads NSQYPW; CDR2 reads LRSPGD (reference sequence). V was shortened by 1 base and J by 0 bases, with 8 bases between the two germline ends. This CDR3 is CTCSAGWSSQNTLYF. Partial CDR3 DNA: TGCACCTGCAGTGCAGGCTGGTCTAGTCAAAAC.